This T cell receptor (beta chain) originates from a study of response to subunit inactivated influenza vaccine. TCRdb re-called the RT-PCR reads with MiXCR, one entry per CDR3 protein. The sample shows 150,000 to 200,000 distinct CDR3 sequences, 10% to 15% of them seen only once. The CDR3 covers 14 residues. The V end was cut by 0 bases, the J end by 0 bases, with 9 bases between. Germline V lookup: CDR1 DFQATT, CDR2 SNEGSKA (reference sequence). The data were also submitted as part of a second study, on T cells expressing NK-cell markers. According to that study: 5'RACE template switching with UMIs produced the TCR beta cDNA. Over 5 donors carried dominant NKG2C+ clonotypes that made up roughly 1.0-7.5% of their CD8+ T cells. For four donors, these clonotypes were likewise the leading ones in the CD3+CD56-NKG2C+ fraction. Evidence did not settle whether expanded NKG2C+ T cell clones targeted HCMV.

The sequencing used CD8+ T cells sorted from PBMCs, collected 11 to 12 days after vaccination. The origin of this receptor is a man aged 45 to 65 who received an inactivated influenza vaccine. V is TRBV20-1 and J is TRBJ2-7; the D gene is possibly TRBD2 (5 bases). The CDR3 loop is CSARDGVFSYEQYF. The CDR3 nucleotides read TGCAGTGCTAGAGACGGGGTCTTCTCCTACGAGCAGTACTTC.